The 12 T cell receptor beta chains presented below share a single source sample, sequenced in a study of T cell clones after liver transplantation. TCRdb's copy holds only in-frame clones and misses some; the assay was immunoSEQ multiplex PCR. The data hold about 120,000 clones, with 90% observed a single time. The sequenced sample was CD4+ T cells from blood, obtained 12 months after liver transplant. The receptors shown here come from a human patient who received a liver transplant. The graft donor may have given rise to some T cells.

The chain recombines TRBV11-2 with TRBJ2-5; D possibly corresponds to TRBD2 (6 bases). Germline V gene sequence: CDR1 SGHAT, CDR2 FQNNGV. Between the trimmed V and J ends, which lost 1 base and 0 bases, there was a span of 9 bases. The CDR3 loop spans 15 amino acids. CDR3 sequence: CASSLGGLNQETQYF. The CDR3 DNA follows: TGTGCCAGCAGCTTAGGAGGACTAAACCAAGAGACCCAGTACTTC.

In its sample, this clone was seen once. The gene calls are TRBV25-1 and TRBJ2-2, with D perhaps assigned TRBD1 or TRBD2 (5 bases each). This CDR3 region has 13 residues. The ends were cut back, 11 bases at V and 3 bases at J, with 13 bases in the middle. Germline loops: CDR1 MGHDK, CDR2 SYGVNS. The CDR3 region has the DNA TGTGCCTCCCGGGGCCCCGACACCGGGGAGCTGTTTTTT. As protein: CASRGPDTGELFF.

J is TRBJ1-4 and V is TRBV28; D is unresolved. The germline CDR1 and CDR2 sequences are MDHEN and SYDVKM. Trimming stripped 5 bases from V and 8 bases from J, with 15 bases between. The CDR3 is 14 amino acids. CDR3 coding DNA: TGTGCCAGCAGTCTACCGACGGGTCGAGAAAAACTGTTTTTT. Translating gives CASSLPTGREKLFF. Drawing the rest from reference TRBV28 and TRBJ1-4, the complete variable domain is DVKVTQSSRYLVKRTGEKVFLECVQDMDHENMFWYRQDPGLGLRLIYFSYDVKMKEKGDIPEGYSVSREKKERFSLILESASTNQTSMYLCASSLPTGREKLFFGSGTQLSVL.

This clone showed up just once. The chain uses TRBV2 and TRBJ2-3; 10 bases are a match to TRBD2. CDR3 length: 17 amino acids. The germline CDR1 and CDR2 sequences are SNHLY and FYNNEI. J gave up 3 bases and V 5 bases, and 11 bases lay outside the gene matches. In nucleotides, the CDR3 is TGTGCCAGCAGTACCCGAGGGGGACTAGCGAAAACAGATACGCAGTATTTT. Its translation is CASSTRGGLAKTDTQYF. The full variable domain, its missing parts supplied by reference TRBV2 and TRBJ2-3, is EPEVTQTPSHQVTQMGQEVILRCVPISNHLYFYWYRQILGQKVEFLVSFYNNEISEKSEIFDDQFSVERPDGSNFTLKIRSTKLEDSAMYFCASSTRGGLAKTDTQYFGPGTRLTVL.

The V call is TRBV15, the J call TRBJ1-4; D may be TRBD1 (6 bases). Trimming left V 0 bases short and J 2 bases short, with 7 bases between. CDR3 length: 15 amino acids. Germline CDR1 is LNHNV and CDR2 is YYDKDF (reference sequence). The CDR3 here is CATSRDTGTNEKLFF. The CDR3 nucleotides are TGTGCCACCAGCAGAGATACAGGGACTAATGAAAAACTGTTTTTT.

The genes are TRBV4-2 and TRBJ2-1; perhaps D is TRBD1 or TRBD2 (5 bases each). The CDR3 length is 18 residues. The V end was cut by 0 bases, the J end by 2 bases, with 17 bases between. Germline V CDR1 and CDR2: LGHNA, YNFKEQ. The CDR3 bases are TGTGCCAGCAGCCAAGATAGCGTAGGCAGGGTAACCTACAATGAGCAGTTCTTC. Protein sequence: CASSQDSVGRVTYNEQFF.

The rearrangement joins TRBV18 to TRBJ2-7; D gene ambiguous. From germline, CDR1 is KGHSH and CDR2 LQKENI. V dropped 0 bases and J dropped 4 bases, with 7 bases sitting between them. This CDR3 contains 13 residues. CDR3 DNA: TGTGCCAGCTCACCACCATCCGGGTACGAGCAGTACTTC. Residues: CASSPPSGYEQYF.

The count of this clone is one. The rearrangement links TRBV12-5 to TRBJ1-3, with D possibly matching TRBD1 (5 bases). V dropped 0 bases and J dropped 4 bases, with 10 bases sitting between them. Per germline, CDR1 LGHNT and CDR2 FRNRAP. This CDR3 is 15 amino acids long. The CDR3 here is CASGLVSGPGNTIYF. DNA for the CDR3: TGTGCTAGTGGTTTGGTCTCAGGGCCCGGAAACACCATATATTTT.

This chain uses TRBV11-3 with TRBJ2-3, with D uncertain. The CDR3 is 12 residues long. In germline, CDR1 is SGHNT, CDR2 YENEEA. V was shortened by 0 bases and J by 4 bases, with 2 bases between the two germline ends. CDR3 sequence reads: CASSLDADTQYF. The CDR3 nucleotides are TGTGCCAGCAGCTTAGACGCAGATACGCAGTATTTT. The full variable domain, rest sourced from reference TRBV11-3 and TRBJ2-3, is EAGVVQSPRYKIIEKKQPVAFWCNPISGHNTLYWYLQNLGQGPELLIRYENEEAVDDSQLPKDRFSAERLKGVDSTLKIQPAELGDSAVYLCASSLDADTQYFGPGTRLTVL.

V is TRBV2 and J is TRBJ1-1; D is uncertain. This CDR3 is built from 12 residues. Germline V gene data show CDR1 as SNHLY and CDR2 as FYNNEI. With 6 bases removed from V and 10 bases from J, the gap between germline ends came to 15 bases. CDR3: CASRRSELTAFF. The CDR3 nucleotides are TGTGCCAGCAGGCGGTCAGAACTCACAGCTTTCTTT.

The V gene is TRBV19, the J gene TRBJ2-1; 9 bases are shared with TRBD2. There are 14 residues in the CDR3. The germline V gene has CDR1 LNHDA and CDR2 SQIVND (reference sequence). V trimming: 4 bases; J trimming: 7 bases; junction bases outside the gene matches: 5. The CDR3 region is CASSSAGGVNEQFF. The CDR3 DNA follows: TGTGCCAGTAGTAGCGCGGGAGGGGTGAATGAGCAGTTCTTC.

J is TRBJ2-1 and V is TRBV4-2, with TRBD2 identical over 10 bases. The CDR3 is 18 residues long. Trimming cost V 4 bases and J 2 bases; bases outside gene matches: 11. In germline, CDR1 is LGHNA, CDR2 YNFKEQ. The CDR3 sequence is CASSPRPHTSGTYNEQFF. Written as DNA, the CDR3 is TGTGCCAGCAGCCCCCGACCCCATACTAGCGGGACCTACAATGAGCAGTTCTTC.